This TCR beta chain was identified during a study of T cells in Graves' hyperthyroidism and ophthalmopathy. Overall study results and limits: In validation, the model predicted ophthalmopathy. These predictions came a median roughly six months before onset.

Germline lookup yields CDR1 LGHNA and CDR2 YNFKEQ. The CDR3 is 16 amino acids. Losses at the gene ends were 4 bases for V and 1 base for J; bases not matched to a gene: 8. Exclusion followed for patients with uncontrolled infection, other autoimmune disease, pregnancy or lactation. Clinicians diagnosed patients from clinical symptoms, serum thyroxine and TRAb, thyroid ultrasound and orbital computed tomography. Amplified regions were TCR beta CDR3 sequences from RNA transcripts. HTBI primers were employed in a first-round RT-PCR of the TCR CDR3. Each CDR3 protein is one row after TCRdb ran MiXCR on the multiplex PCR reads. The table has roughly 740,000 distinct CDR3 sequences, roughly 17% seen once. This clonotype has a single count. Its antigen is still unknown.

This receptor was obtained from a man younger than 35 with Graves' hyperthyroidism. V and J are TRBV4-2 and TRBJ2-3; 7 nucleotides line up with TRBD1. The sequencing sample was made of blood. CDR3 region: CASSLSFGTGTDTQYF. CDR3 nucleotides: TGTGCCAGCAGCCTATCATTCGGGACAGGCACAGATACGCAGTATTTT.